A single sample is the source of the 15 T cell receptor beta chains below, sequenced in a study of blood T cell dynamics during melanoma immunotherapy. Method: immunoSEQ multiplex PCR; TCRdb's copy keeps in-frame clones and lacks some. Of 15,000 to 20,000 clones listed, about 95% were seen once; the top ten hold about 0.2%. Time point described: week 3, after first cycle of checkpoint inhibitor. Sequencing used effector memory CD8+ T cells from blood, obtained from a patient treated with checkpoint blockade. All receptors derive from a human donor with melanoma.

The rearrangement uses TRBV11-2 and TRBJ2-1; D is perhaps TRBD1 or TRBD2 (6 bases each). Germline CDR1 is SGHAT and CDR2 is FQNNGV. Deletions cut 3 bases from V and 0 bases from J, with 18 bases between. The CDR3 extends over 18 amino acids. The CDR3 region has the DNA TGTGCCAGCAGCTTCCCGACTAGGAGGGGGGTCTCCTACAATGAGCAGTTCTTC. Its protein is CASSFPTRRGVSYNEQFF.

The rearrangement joins TRBV4-2 to TRBJ1-1, with TRBD1 matching 8 bases. This CDR3 is 14 amino acids long. V trimming: 1 base; J trimming: 6 bases; junction bases outside the gene matches: 4. Per the germline V gene, CDR1 is LGHNA and CDR2 is YNFKEQ. CDR3 sequence reads: CASSQGQGRAEAFF. The CDR3 nucleotides read TGTGCCAGCAGCCAAGGACAGGGGCGGGCTGAAGCTTTCTTT.

The chain carries TRBV2 and TRBJ1-5; D gene uncertain. Germline-derived CDR1 and CDR2 are SNHLY and FYNNEI. Trimming removed 4 bases from V and 4 bases from J, with 8 bases in between. The CDR3 is 13 residues long. CDR3 sequence reads: CASSGGRNQPQHF. CDR3 bases: TGTGCCAGCAGTGGTGGCAGAAATCAGCCCCAGCATTTT.

This sequence joins TRBV5-4 and TRBJ2-7, with no clear D. The CDR3 runs to 19 residues. The V end was cut by 2 bases, the J end by 2 bases, with 26 bases between. Germline-derived CDR1 and CDR2 are SGHNT and YYREEE (reference sequence). This CDR3 reads CASSLLRPQLTDIPYEQYF. The DNA for the CDR3 is TGTGCCAGCAGCTTACTTAGGCCACAGTTGACCGATATACCCTACGAGCAGTACTTC. The whole variable domain, filled in from reference TRBV5-4 and TRBJ2-7, reads ETGVTQSPTHLIKTRGQQVTLRCSSQSGHNTVSWYQQALGQGPQFIFQYYREEENGRGNFPPRFSGLQFPNYSSELNVNALELDDSALYLCASSLLRPQLTDIPYEQYFGPGTRLTVT.

The V gene is TRBV6-5, the J gene TRBJ1-1, with D unresolved. V was cut by 3 bases and J by 1 base, with 6 bases left in between. Germline V gene lookup returns CDR1 MNHEY and CDR2 SVGAGI. This CDR3 comprises 13 residues. The CDR3 sequence is CASSYQENTEAFF. The CDR3 nucleotides are TGTGCCAGCAGTTATCAGGAGAACACTGAAGCTTTCTTT.

The genes are TRBV9 and TRBJ2-1, with D possibly matching TRBD1 (5 bases). This CDR3 comprises 17 residues. Germline CDR1 and CDR2: SGDLS and YYNGEE. V was clipped by 0 bases and J by 0 bases, with 13 bases between them. The CDR3 DNA reads TGTGCCAGCAGCGTAGCTTCACGTGACAGCTCCTACAATGAGCAGTTCTTC. Residues: CASSVASRDSSYNEQFF.

The chain couples TRBV7-9 to TRBJ2-7, with D possibly TRBD2 on 6 matching bases. The germline gives CDR1 SEHNR, CDR2 FQNEAQ (reference sequence). V was trimmed by 7 bases and J by 5 bases, leaving 15 bases between them. The CDR3 extends over 13 amino acids. Here the CDR3 reads CASNPAAGHEQYF. Written as DNA, the CDR3 is TGTGCCAGCAACCCGGCTGCGGGACACGAGCAGTACTTC.

The chain combines TRBV27 with TRBJ2-5; no reliable D call. Looked up from germline, CDR1 is MNHEY and CDR2 is SMNVEV (reference sequence). The CDR3 runs 13 residues. Trimming left V 5 bases short and J 5 bases short, with 12 bases between. The chain's CDR3 is CASSNPPAETQYF. DNA for the CDR3: TGTGCCAGCAGTAACCCCCCGGCGGAGACCCAGTACTTC.

V usage is TRBV7-9 and J usage is TRBJ2-1, with TRBD2 identical over 7 bases. The CDR3 is 14 amino acids. Trimming took 3 bases from V and 7 from J; bases not matched to a gene: 6. Germline V gene lookup returns CDR1 SEHNR and CDR2 FQNEAQ (reference sequence). For the CDR3, the DNA is TGTGCCAGCAGCTTCGAGACTAGCCCGAATGAGCAGTTCTTC. This codes for CASSFETSPNEQFF.

The chain joins TRBV9 to TRBJ2-7, with TRBD2 identical over 9 bases. The CDR3 totals 16 residues. The V and J ends lost 0 bases and 1 base, in that order; junction bases with no gene match: 5. The germline CDR1 and CDR2 sequences are SGDLS and YYNGEE. CDR3 loop: CASSVGSGGLSYEQYF. Written as DNA, the CDR3 is TGTGCCAGCAGCGTAGGTAGCGGGGGCCTATCCTACGAGCAGTACTTC.

About this clone itself: Germline and junction disagree at one end, which may indicate a read error. The chain combines TRBV7-7 with TRBJ2-7; D perhaps matches TRBD2 (6 bases). Germline values: CDR1 SSHAT, CDR2 FNYEAQ (reference sequence). This CDR3 comprises 16 residues. CDR3 sequence: CASSLEVERVGYEQYF. As DNA, the CDR3 is TGTGCTAGCAGCCTAGAGGTAGAGCGGGTGGGATACGAGCAGTACTTC.

The J gene is TRBJ2-5, the V gene TRBV19, with 11 bases lining up with TRBD1. V was pared by 6 bases and J by 4 bases, with 4 bases of the junction left unmatched. The CDR3 sequence is 14 residues long. Germline V gives CDR1 LNHDA, CDR2 SQIVND (reference sequence). The CDR3 is CASRDRGRRETQYF. CDR3 in DNA: TGTGCCAGTAGGGACAGGGGGCGTCGAGAGACCCAGTACTTC. Complete variable domain (other parts from reference TRBV19 and TRBJ2-5): DGGITQSPKYLFRKEGQNVTLSCEQNLNHDAMYWYRQDPGQGLRLIYYSQIVNDFQKGDIAEGYSVSREKKESFPLTVTSAQKNPTAFYLCASRDRGRRETQYFGPGTRLLVL.

The chain has TRBV5-1 and TRBJ2-7, with 10 bases matching TRBD1. V gave up 7 bases and J gave up 5 bases; unmatched junction bases: 24. The CDR3 consists of 19 residues. The germline V gene encodes CDR1 SGHRS and CDR2 YFSETQ. The CDR3 is CASRDEVVALRDRGHEQYF. The CDR3 DNA is TGCGCCAGCCGGGACGAGGTCGTCGCTCTTCGGGACAGGGGTCACGAGCAGTACTTC.

The chain recombines TRBV28 with TRBJ1-1; 7 positions match TRBD1. J lost 4 bases, V lost 6 bases, and 2 bases had no gene match. Germline V CDR1 and CDR2: MDHEN, SYDVKM. The CDR3 loop spans 12 amino acids. The CDR3 protein is CASRGTATEAFF. CDR3 nucleotides: TGTGCCAGCAGGGGGACAGCCACTGAAGCTTTCTTT.

This sequence joins TRBV18 and TRBJ2-3; TRBD2 agrees at 8 bases. CDR3 length equals 16 residues. Unmatched junction bases numbered 8, after V lost 3 bases and J lost 3 bases. Germline assignment: CDR1 KGHSH and CDR2 LQKENI. DNA for the CDR3: TGTGCCAGCTCACCGGAATCGGGAGGGCGGACAGATACGCAGTATTTT. Residues: CASSPESGGRTDTQYF. The full variable domain, completed using reference TRBV18 and TRBJ2-3, is NAGVMQNPRHLVRRRGQEARLRCSPMKGHSHVYWYRQLPEEGLKFMVYLQKENIIDESGMPKERFSAEFPKEGPSILRIQQVVRGDSAAYFCASSPESGGRTDTQYFGPGTRLTVL.